The sequence of this T cell receptor (beta chain) was determined in a study of cytomegalovirus exposure and HLA in healthy donors. Regarding the study as a whole: The classifier reportedly diagnosed cytomegalovirus status with high sensitivity and specificity. Cytomegalovirus-associated status was assigned to about 180 TCR beta chains.

Regarding this clone: Its target is unknown.

With 8 bases clipped from V and 1 base from J, the junction kept 3 bases outside the gene matches. The germline CDR1 and CDR2 sequences are SNHLY and FYNNEI. The CDR3 runs to 14 residues. This table comes from immunoSEQ multiplex PCR, and its TCRdb copy is limited to in-frame clones, with some not included. The table includes 59,000 or so clones, 89% detected once. This chain connects TRBV2 to TRBJ2-3; 10 bases map to TRBD2. The clonotype was recovered from a woman between 18 and 29 years old in good health and CMV-seronegative. Sequencing was carried out using PBMCs. The CDR3 sequence is CASCLAGGTDTQYF. DNA of the CDR3: TGTGCCAGCTGTCTAGCGGGGGGCACAGATACGCAGTATTTT.